Here is one T cell receptor beta chain with its context. Germline CDR1 SNHLY, CDR2 FYNNEI. The CDR3 contains 14 residues. The V end was cut by 3 bases, the J end by 0 bases, with 9 bases between. This entry belongs to a study of blood T cell repertoires in COVID-19. Study in general: Specimens from acute and convalescent COVID-19 originated in the United States, Italy and Spain. PBMCs, B-cell-depleted T cells, or T cells were the source of the cDNA or gDNA that made up the material.

In the original processing: Reference gene primer amplification yielded estimated nucleated cell counts. Libraries were prepared by immunoSEQ multiplex PCR; TCRdb keeps only in-frame clonotypes and omits some of them. The V and J calls and clone size are taken from that table; D and trimming were inferred from the DNA. Of under 150,000 clones listed, 85% are singletons. This clonotype originated in a man between 35 and 55 years old with acute or convalescent COVID-19. Sequencing input: peripheral blood. The V call is TRBV2, the J call TRBJ2-7; tentatively, D is TRBD1 (5 bases). The CDR3: CASSDQTASYEQYF. CDR3 in DNA: TGTGCCAGCAGTGATCAGACAGCCTCCTACGAGCAGTACTTC.